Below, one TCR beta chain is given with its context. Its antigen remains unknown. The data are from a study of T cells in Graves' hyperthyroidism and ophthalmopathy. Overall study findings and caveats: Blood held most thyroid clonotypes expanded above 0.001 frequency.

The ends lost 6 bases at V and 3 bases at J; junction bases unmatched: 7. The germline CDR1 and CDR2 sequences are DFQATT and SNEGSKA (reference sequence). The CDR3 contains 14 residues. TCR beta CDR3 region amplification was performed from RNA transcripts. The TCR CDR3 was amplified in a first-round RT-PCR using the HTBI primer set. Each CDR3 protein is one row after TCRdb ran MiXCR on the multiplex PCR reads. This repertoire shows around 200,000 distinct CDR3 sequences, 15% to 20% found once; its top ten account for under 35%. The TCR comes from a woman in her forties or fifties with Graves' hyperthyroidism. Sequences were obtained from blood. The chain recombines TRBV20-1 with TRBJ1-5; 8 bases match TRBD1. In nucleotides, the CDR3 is TGCAGTGCCTCTATGGACAGGGACAATCAGCCCCAGCATTTT. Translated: CSASMDRDNQPQHF.